These 3 T cell receptor beta chains share one sample of origin, sequenced in a study of T cells in Graves' hyperthyroidism and ophthalmopathy. RNA transcripts served as the template for amplifying TCR beta CDR3 regions. First-round RT-PCR targeting the TCR CDR3 was performed with the HTBI primer set. TCRdb redid the calling of the multiplex PCR reads with MiXCR, one entry per CDR3 protein. The data show about half a million distinct CDR3 sequences, about 20% seen once. Sequenced: blood. Receptors originate from a woman in her seventies with Graves' ophthalmopathy.

This clonotype was detected many times. The rearrangement joins TRBV6-6 to TRBJ2-5; D is unresolved. Germline V gene sequence: CDR1 MNHNY, CDR2 SVGAGI (reference sequence). The CDR3 spans 16 residues. V was pared by 2 bases and J by 2 bases, with 15 bases between. The DNA for the CDR3 is TGTGCCAGCAGTTACCCGCCCCCCCGGAATCAAGAGACCCAGTACTTC. This translates into CASSYPPPRNQETQYF.

This clonotype was recorded many times. The chain has TRBV12-3 or TRBV12-4 and TRBJ2-2, with TRBD2 matching 8 bases. V was pared by 4 bases and J by 0 bases, with 7 bases of the junction left unmatched. The CDR3 sequence is 17 residues long. CDR3 amino acids: CASSSLAVLANTGELFF. The CDR3 nucleotides are TGTGCCAGCAGTTCACTAGCGGTCCTCGCGAACACCGGGGAGCTGTTTTTT.

The chain has TRBV29-1 and TRBJ2-1; a weak D match, TRBD2 (5 bases). Germline V gene lookup returns CDR1 SQVTM and CDR2 ANQGSEA. The V end lost 4 bases, the J end lost 7 bases, and 8 bases lay between the germline ends. The CDR3 is made up of 11 amino acids. CDR3 loop: CSVGEWNEQFF. In DNA form, the CDR3 reads TGCAGCGTTGGGGAGTGGAATGAGCAGTTCTTC.